The next 10 T cell receptor beta chains were all read from a single sample in a study of shared clonotypes between healthy human individuals (dated by TCRdb to 2020 to 2021). For the CD8 naive samples, CD45RO-negative cells were positively selected for CCR7, yielding a CD45RA+CCR7+ population from which TemRA cells were excluded. Library prep was done by the immunoSEQ multiplex PCR assay. TCRdb's version of the immuneACCESS table is confined to in-frame rearrangements and falls short of the full clone set. An unresolved V gene accounts for under half of the shortfall where checked; the remainder is of unknown origin. The table for this sample lists nearly 2 million clones; 85% to 95% of them were counted only once. The ten largest account for roughly 1.2% of the sample. The sample consisted of naive CD8+ T cells sorted from blood. The meaning of the sample's cell subset or site label: CD45RA+CCR7+. These receptors were obtained from a man aged 18 to 29 in good health.

The chain links TRBV5-1 to TRBJ2-1; TRBD1 matches 7 bases. The CDR3 contains 17 residues. V shed 3 bases and J 6 bases; nucleotides not matched to a gene: 15. The germline V gene has CDR1 SGHRS and CDR2 YFSETQ. The CDR3 nucleotides are TGCGCCAGCAGCTGGGCACCCACGACAGGGTCGGTCAATGAGCAGTTCTTC. It yields the protein CASSWAPTTGSVNEQFF.

This clone was found a few times. The chain carries TRBV7-9 and TRBJ2-7, with 9 bases aligning to TRBD1. CDR1 is SEHNR and CDR2 is FQNEAQ in the germline V gene (reference sequence). Trimming at V came to 9 bases and at J to 0 bases, leaving 3 bases not matched to a gene. There are 13 residues in the CDR3. For the CDR3, the DNA is TGTGCCAGTACGACAGGGGGCTCCTACGAGCAGTACTTC. As protein: CASTTGGSYEQYF.

V gene TRBV5-6 combines with J gene TRBJ2-2; unclear D gene. Germline lookup yields CDR1 SGHDT and CDR2 YYEEEE. Between the trimmed V and J ends, which lost 4 bases and 4 bases, there was a span of 14 bases. The length of the CDR3 is 15 residues. CDR3 loop: CASSHSGLGTGELFF. The CDR3 coding sequence is TGTGCCAGCAGCCACAGTGGGTTAGGCACCGGGGAGCTGTTTTTT.

J is TRBJ2-7 and V is TRBV6-6; D is unresolved. Germline V gene sequence: CDR1 MNHNY, CDR2 SVGAGI (reference sequence). V lost 5 bases, J lost 4 bases, and 12 bases lay in between. This CDR3 region has 13 residues. The CDR3 reads CASSAPVIYEQYF. Here the CDR3 DNA reads TGTGCCAGCAGTGCCCCAGTGATATACGAGCAGTACTTC.

V gene TRBV7-3 combines with J gene TRBJ1-2; no definite D call. V was clipped by 2 bases and J by 5 bases, with 9 bases between them. The CDR3 loop spans 13 amino acids. Germline lookup yields CDR1 SGHTA and CDR2 FQGTGA. The DNA for the CDR3 is TGTGCCAGCAGCTTAGTTGACGCATATGGCTACACCTTC. This translates into CASSLVDAYGYTF. Combining the CDR3 with reference TRBV7-3 and TRBJ1-2 gives the whole variable domain GAGVSQTPSNKVTEKGKYVELRCDPISGHTALYWYRQSLGQGPEFLIYFQGTGAADDSGLPNDRFFAVRPEGSVSTLKIQRTERGDSAVYLCASSLVDAYGYTFGSGTRLTVV.

The chain recombines TRBV23-1 with TRBJ1-5, with D possibly matching TRBD1 (5 bases). TRBV23-1 is an ORF for which the function is uncertain. The ends were cut back, 8 bases at V and 1 base at J, with 18 bases in the middle. This CDR3 contains 16 residues. CDR3 sequence (DNA): TGCGCCAGCCCTCCGGGAGGCAGGGAAAGCAATCAGCCCCAGCATTTT. It yields the protein CASPPGGRESNQPQHF.

The chain has TRBV19 and TRBJ2-3; perhaps TRBD2 as D (6 bases). CDR1 is LNHDA, CDR2 SQIVND, per germline (reference sequence). The CDR3 totals 15 residues. Trimming removed 4 bases at V and 5 bases at J, with 16 bases between. The CDR3 bases are TGTGCCAGTAGTAGTGAACCGGGAGTGGTAGATACGCAGTATTTT. This gives the protein CASSSEPGVVDTQYF.

The chain's CDR3 is CASSLQVTYEQYF. As DNA, the CDR3 is TGTGCCAGCAGCCTTCAGGTAACCTACGAGCAGTACTTC. The chain carries TRBV5-6 and TRBJ2-7, with D unclear. CDR1 SGHDT and CDR2 YYEEEE come from the germline V gene. Trimming took off 4 bases at V and 2 bases at J, with 10 bases between the two ends. The length of the CDR3 is 13 residues.

Of note for this clone: This sample also contains other DNA sequences that code for the same CDR3. This sequence joins TRBV5-1 and TRBJ2-5; no definite D call. Trimming left V 0 bases short and J 0 bases short, with 6 bases between. The germline gives CDR1 SGHRS, CDR2 YFSETQ. This CDR3 is 14 amino acids long. Here the CDR3 reads CASSLALNQETQYF. The CDR3 bases are TGCGCCAGCAGCTTGGCCTTGAACCAAGAGACCCAGTACTTC.

V gene TRBV2 combines with J gene TRBJ2-5; a weak D match, TRBD2 (6 bases). CDR3 length: 16 amino acids. The germline CDR1 and CDR2 sequences are SNHLY and FYNNEI. V was shortened by 6 bases and J by 5 bases, with 22 bases between the two germline ends. CDR3 protein: CASRASSVSPRETQYF. CDR3 bases: TGTGCCAGCAGGGCTTCTAGCGTCTCCCCGCGGGAGACCCAGTACTTC.